These T cell receptor beta chains were read from a single sample in a study of blood T cells in healthy people across ages. TCRdb re-called the 5' RACE reads through MiXCR, storing one row per CDR3 protein. The table lists about a million distinct CDR3 sequences, around two fifths of them singletons. Sequencing was carried out using blood. These receptors originate from a man younger than 35 in good health. Each CDR3 is given with its conserved first and last residue. Each record gives: J gene, clone size, D gene, V gene, CDR3 DNA, CDR3 protein. The D gene is left open where the match is weak. For some rows the clone size is stated as once, few or many, or as a class when expanded; others skip it.

j_gene: TRBJ1-5; abundance: -; d_gene: -; v_gene: TRBV20-1; CDR3nt: TGCAGTGCTAGAGATGGGCGTTTATTCGGCAATCAGCCCCAGCATTTT; CDR3aa: CSARDGRLFGNQPQHF
j_gene: TRBJ1-6; abundance: -; d_gene: -; v_gene: TRBV4-1; CDR3nt: TGCGCCAGCAGCCAAGAGAAGGGAACGGATAATCCACCCCTCCACTTT; CDR3aa: CASSQEKGTDNPPLHF
j_gene: TRBJ2-3; abundance: -; d_gene: -; v_gene: TRBV7-8; CDR3nt: TGTGCCAGCAGCTTATCAGGGGCGTCGGATACGCAGTATTTT; CDR3aa: CASSLSGASDTQYF
j_gene: TRBJ1-1; abundance: many; d_gene: -; v_gene: TRBV6-6; CDR3nt: TGTGCCAGCAGTTCCCCAGAGGGTCCCGACGCTTTCTTT; CDR3aa: CASSSPEGPDAFF
j_gene: TRBJ1-2; abundance: -; d_gene: -; v_gene: TRBV20-1; CDR3nt: TGCAGTACTAGGAACAAGGGGACGTCCCTCTGGGGCTACACCTTC; CDR3aa: CSTRNKGTSLWGYTF
j_gene: TRBJ2-6; abundance: -; d_gene: -; v_gene: TRBV12-3/TRBV12-4; CDR3nt: TGTGCCAGCAGTCAGGGCTCGGACTCTGGGGCCAACGTCCTGACTTTC; CDR3aa: CASSQGSDSGANVLTF
j_gene: TRBJ2-4; abundance: -; d_gene: -; v_gene: TRBV21-1; CDR3nt: TGTGCCAGCGGTACGGACATTCAGTACTTC; CDR3aa: CASGTDIQYF
j_gene: TRBJ2-6; abundance: -; d_gene: -; v_gene: TRBV4-3; CDR3nt: TGCGCCAGCAGCCAAGGTCACAACTCTGGGGCCAACGTCCTGACTTTC; CDR3aa: CASSQGHNSGANVLTF
j_gene: TRBJ2-2; abundance: few; d_gene: TRBD1; v_gene: TRBV6-5; CDR3nt: TGTGCCAGCAGACCTCCGGGACAGGGAAACACCGGGGAGCTGTTTTTT; CDR3aa: CASRPPGQGNTGELFF
j_gene: TRBJ2-5; abundance: few; d_gene: TRBD2; v_gene: TRBV29-1; CDR3nt: TGCAGCGTTGCTGGAGAGCGGGGCATAAATCGAGAGACCCAGTACTTC; CDR3aa: CSVAGERGINRETQYF
j_gene: TRBJ2-3; abundance: -; d_gene: TRBD2; v_gene: TRBV7-2; CDR3nt: TGTGCCAGCAGCTTAGTATTTAGCGGGGGGACCACAGATACGCAGTATTTT; CDR3aa: CASSLVFSGGTTDTQYF
j_gene: TRBJ1-1; abundance: -; d_gene: -; v_gene: TRBV6-5; CDR3nt: TGTGCCAGCAGCCGCGCCTCAGGTGAAGCTTTCTTT; CDR3aa: CASSRASGEAFF
j_gene: TRBJ2-5; abundance: -; d_gene: -; v_gene: TRBV5-1; CDR3nt: TGCGCCAGCAGACCGAGACTAGTGGACGAGACCCAGTACTTC; CDR3aa: CASRPRLVDETQYF
j_gene: TRBJ2-1; abundance: once; d_gene: -; v_gene: TRBV6-6; CDR3nt: TGTGCCAGCAGTTACTCTGGGGGTTACAAGGAGCAGTTCTTC; CDR3aa: CASSYSGGYKEQFF
j_gene: TRBJ2-5; abundance: -; d_gene: -; v_gene: TRBV6-5; CDR3nt: TGTGCCAGCACCTACCGGGCAAGAGGGTACAATGAGCAGTACTTC; CDR3aa: CASTYRARGYNEQYF
j_gene: TRBJ2-1; abundance: -; d_gene: -; v_gene: TRBV7-3; CDR3nt: TGTGCCAGCAGCTTAAATTGGGCGGCGCTACCCTACAATGAGCAGTTCTTC; CDR3aa: CASSLNWAALPYNEQFF
j_gene: TRBJ2-3; abundance: -; d_gene: TRBD2; v_gene: TRBV9; CDR3nt: TGTGCCAGCAGCGTAACTAGCGGGGAGACGACAGATACGCAGTATTTT; CDR3aa: CASSVTSGETTDTQYF
j_gene: TRBJ2-5; abundance: -; d_gene: TRBD1; v_gene: TRBV11-2; CDR3nt: TGTGCCAGCCGCTCTATCCGGGACAGGGAAAATGAGCAGTACTTC; CDR3aa: CASRSIRDRENEQYF
j_gene: TRBJ1-1; abundance: -; d_gene: TRBD1; v_gene: TRBV10-3; CDR3nt: TGTGCCATCAGTGGACAGGGGGCACGAAATGAAGCTTTCTTT; CDR3aa: CAISGQGARNEAFF
j_gene: TRBJ2-5; abundance: many; d_gene: -; v_gene: TRBV10-3; CDR3nt: TGTGCCACGGGGGAAGAGACCCAGTACTTC; CDR3aa: CATGEETQYF
j_gene: TRBJ1-4; abundance: -; d_gene: -; v_gene: TRBV4-1; CDR3nt: TGCGCCAGCAGCCAACCCTTTGCGGGACAACGTAATGAAAAACTGTTTTTT; CDR3aa: CASSQPFAGQRNEKLFF
j_gene: TRBJ1-6; abundance: -; d_gene: TRBD1; v_gene: TRBV20-1; CDR3nt: TGCAGTGCCAAAGGGGGCCCCTATAATTCACCCCTCCACTTT; CDR3aa: CSAKGGPYNSPLHF
j_gene: TRBJ2-5; abundance: -; d_gene: -; v_gene: TRBV11-2; CDR3nt: TGTGCCAGCAGCTTATCCAGGGGTCGACTTGAGACCCAGTACTTC; CDR3aa: CASSLSRGRLETQYF
j_gene: TRBJ1-2; abundance: -; d_gene: -; v_gene: TRBV6-1; CDR3nt: TGTGCCAGCAGTGACACCAAATACTGGGGCTACACCTTC; CDR3aa: CASSDTKYWGYTF
j_gene: TRBJ2-5; abundance: -; d_gene: -; v_gene: TRBV4-1; CDR3nt: TGCGCCAGCAGCCAAGGGAACAGGAGAGAGACCCAGTACTTC; CDR3aa: CASSQGNRRETQYF
j_gene: TRBJ1-2; abundance: -; d_gene: -; v_gene: TRBV29-1; CDR3nt: TGCAGCGTTGACGAAGGACGGGGCTATGGCTACACCTTC; CDR3aa: CSVDEGRGYGYTF
j_gene: TRBJ1-2; abundance: many; d_gene: -; v_gene: TRBV2; CDR3nt: TGTGCCAGCAGCGAAATCTATGGCTACACCTTC; CDR3aa: CASSEIYGYTF
j_gene: TRBJ2-1; abundance: -; d_gene: TRBD1; v_gene: TRBV20-1; CDR3nt: TGCAGTGCTGGGGTGACAGGGCCCCACAATGAGCAGTTCTTC; CDR3aa: CSAGVTGPHNEQFF
j_gene: TRBJ1-1; abundance: -; d_gene: TRBD1; v_gene: TRBV9; CDR3nt: TGTGCCAGCAGCCGGACAGGGGCTGTGAACACTGAAGCTTTCTTT; CDR3aa: CASSRTGAVNTEAFF
j_gene: TRBJ1-4; abundance: -; d_gene: -; v_gene: TRBV10-3; CDR3nt: TGTGCCATCAGTGAGGCCCTTAATGGGGGGCTGTTTTTT; CDR3aa: CAISEALNGGLFF
j_gene: TRBJ2-7; abundance: -; d_gene: -; v_gene: TRBV27; CDR3nt: TGTGCCAGCAGTGCGCGGGGGCTGTACAATGAGCAGTACTTC; CDR3aa: CASSARGLYNEQYF
j_gene: TRBJ2-1; abundance: many; d_gene: TRBD2; v_gene: TRBV4-3; CDR3nt: TGCGCCAGCAGCCAAGATATAACGGGGGGTATCAATGAGCAGTTCTTC; CDR3aa: CASSQDITGGINEQFF
j_gene: TRBJ1-5; abundance: -; d_gene: TRBD1; v_gene: TRBV4-1; CDR3nt: TGCGCCAGCAGCAGCCAGGGGGGGCCGTATAGCAATCAGCCCCAGCATTTT; CDR3aa: CASSSQGGPYSNQPQHF
j_gene: TRBJ2-3; abundance: -; d_gene: -; v_gene: TRBV27; CDR3nt: TGTGCCAGCAGTTGGGCGGGGGCCGACACAGATACGCAGTATTTT; CDR3aa: CASSWAGADTDTQYF
j_gene: TRBJ2-7; abundance: -; d_gene: -; v_gene: TRBV9; CDR3nt: TGTGCCAGCAGCCCTGACGGGACCCACACCTACGAGCAGTACTTC; CDR3aa: CASSPDGTHTYEQYF
j_gene: TRBJ1-1; abundance: -; d_gene: -; v_gene: TRBV10-3; CDR3nt: TGTGCCATCAGTGAGTCGACGGACCTATTCACTGAAGCTTTCTTT; CDR3aa: CAISESTDLFTEAFF
j_gene: TRBJ2-5; abundance: many; d_gene: -; v_gene: TRBV15; CDR3nt: TGTGCCACCAGCAGAGATTCTAGTATGTACTTC; CDR3aa: CATSRDSSMYF
j_gene: TRBJ1-1; abundance: -; d_gene: -; v_gene: TRBV9; CDR3nt: TGTGCCAGCAGCGTAGCTACGGGGTCCGGCACTGAAGCTTTCTTT; CDR3aa: CASSVATGSGTEAFF
j_gene: TRBJ2-1; abundance: few; d_gene: TRBD2; v_gene: TRBV6-6; CDR3nt: TGTGCCAGCAGTTATCTTGGACTAGCGGGGATAAATGAGCAGTTCTTC; CDR3aa: CASSYLGLAGINEQFF
j_gene: TRBJ2-4; abundance: -; d_gene: -; v_gene: TRBV27; CDR3nt: TGTGCCAGCAGTTTATCTGGGCCGAAAAACATTCAGTACTTC; CDR3aa: CASSLSGPKNIQYF
j_gene: TRBJ1-1; abundance: -; d_gene: -; v_gene: TRBV20-1; CDR3nt: TGCAGTGCTAGAGATTACCGGGGCACCACTGAAGCTTTCTTT; CDR3aa: CSARDYRGTTEAFF
j_gene: TRBJ1-1; abundance: -; d_gene: TRBD1; v_gene: TRBV7-9; CDR3nt: TGTGCCAGCAGCAGGGACAGCAAGTCATCTGAAGCTTTCTTT; CDR3aa: CASSRDSKSSEAFF
j_gene: TRBJ1-2; abundance: -; d_gene: -; v_gene: TRBV29-1; CDR3nt: TGCAGCGCCCAGGCCCAAGTGGGCTACACCTTC; CDR3aa: CSAQAQVGYTF
j_gene: TRBJ2-1; abundance: -; d_gene: TRBD1; v_gene: TRBV6-1; CDR3nt: TGTGCCAGCAGTGACCCCACCGACAGGGTGGGATACAATGAGCAGTTCTTC; CDR3aa: CASSDPTDRVGYNEQFF
j_gene: TRBJ2-5; abundance: once; d_gene: -; v_gene: TRBV7-9; CDR3nt: TGTGCCAGCAGCTTAGAGGCGCGGGGGCACCAAGAGACCCAGTACTTC; CDR3aa: CASSLEARGHQETQYF
j_gene: TRBJ2-7; abundance: few; d_gene: TRBD1; v_gene: TRBV6-6; CDR3nt: TGTGCCAGCACCTGGACAGGCCTGTACGAGCAGTACTTC; CDR3aa: CASTWTGLYEQYF
j_gene: TRBJ1-2; abundance: few; d_gene: -; v_gene: TRBV28; CDR3nt: TGTGCCAGCAATCAGGAGACATCAGGGGATGGCTACACCTTC; CDR3aa: CASNQETSGDGYTF
j_gene: TRBJ2-1; abundance: -; d_gene: -; v_gene: TRBV5-6; CDR3nt: TGTGCCAGCAGCTCCGGGACCCACAGGGAGCAGTTCTTC; CDR3aa: CASSSGTHREQFF
j_gene: TRBJ1-2; abundance: -; d_gene: -; v_gene: TRBV7-9; CDR3nt: TGTGCCAGCAGCTTAATGGAAAGAGTCGGGGGCGGCTACACCTTC; CDR3aa: CASSLMERVGGGYTF